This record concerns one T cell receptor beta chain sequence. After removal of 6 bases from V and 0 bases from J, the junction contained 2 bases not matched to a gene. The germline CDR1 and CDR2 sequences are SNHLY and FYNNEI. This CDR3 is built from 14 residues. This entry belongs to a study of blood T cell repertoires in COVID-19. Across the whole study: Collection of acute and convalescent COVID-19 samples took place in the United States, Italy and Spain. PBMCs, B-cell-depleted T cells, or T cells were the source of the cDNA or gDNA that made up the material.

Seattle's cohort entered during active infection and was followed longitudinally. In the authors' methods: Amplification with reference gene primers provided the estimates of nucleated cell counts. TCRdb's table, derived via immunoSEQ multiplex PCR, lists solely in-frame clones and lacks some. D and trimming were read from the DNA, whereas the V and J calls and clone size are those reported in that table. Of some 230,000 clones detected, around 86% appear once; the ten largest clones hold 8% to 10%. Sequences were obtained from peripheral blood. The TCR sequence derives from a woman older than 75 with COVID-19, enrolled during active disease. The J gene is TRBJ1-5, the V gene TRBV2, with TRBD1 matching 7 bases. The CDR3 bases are TGTGCCAGCAGAAGACAGGGTAGCAATCAGCCCCAGCATTTT. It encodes CASRRQGSNQPQHF.